This TCR beta chain originates from a study of blood T cell repertoires in COVID-19. The CDR3 covers 15 residues. Germline V CDR1 and CDR2: MNHEY, SMNVEV (reference sequence). V shed 8 bases and J 4 bases; nucleotides not matched to a gene: 10. TCRdb's table, derived via immunoSEQ multiplex PCR, lists solely in-frame clones and lacks some. The table has about 280,000 clones, around 82% seen once; the top ten hold more than 8%. The chain uses TRBV27 and TRBJ2-3; 9 bases are a match to TRBD1. The clonotype comes from a woman between 50 and 59 years old who had recovered from COVID-19. The sequencing input was peripheral blood. CDR3 in DNA: TGTGCCAGCGGGGACAGGGACGGCTCGGCAGATACGCAGTATTTT. It yields the protein CASGDRDGSADTQYF.